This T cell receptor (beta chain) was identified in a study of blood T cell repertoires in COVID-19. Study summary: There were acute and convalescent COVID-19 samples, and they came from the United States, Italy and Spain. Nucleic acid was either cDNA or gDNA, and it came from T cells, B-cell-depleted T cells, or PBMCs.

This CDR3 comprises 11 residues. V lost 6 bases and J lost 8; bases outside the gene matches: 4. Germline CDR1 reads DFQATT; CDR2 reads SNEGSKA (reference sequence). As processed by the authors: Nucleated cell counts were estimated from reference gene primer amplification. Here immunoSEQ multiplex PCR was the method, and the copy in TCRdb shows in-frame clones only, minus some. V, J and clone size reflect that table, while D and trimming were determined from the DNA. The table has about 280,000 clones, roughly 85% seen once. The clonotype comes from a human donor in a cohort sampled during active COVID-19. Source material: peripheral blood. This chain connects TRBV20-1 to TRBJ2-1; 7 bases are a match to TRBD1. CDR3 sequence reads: CSAYGTDEQFF. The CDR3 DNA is TGCAGTGCATACGGGACAGATGAGCAGTTCTTC.